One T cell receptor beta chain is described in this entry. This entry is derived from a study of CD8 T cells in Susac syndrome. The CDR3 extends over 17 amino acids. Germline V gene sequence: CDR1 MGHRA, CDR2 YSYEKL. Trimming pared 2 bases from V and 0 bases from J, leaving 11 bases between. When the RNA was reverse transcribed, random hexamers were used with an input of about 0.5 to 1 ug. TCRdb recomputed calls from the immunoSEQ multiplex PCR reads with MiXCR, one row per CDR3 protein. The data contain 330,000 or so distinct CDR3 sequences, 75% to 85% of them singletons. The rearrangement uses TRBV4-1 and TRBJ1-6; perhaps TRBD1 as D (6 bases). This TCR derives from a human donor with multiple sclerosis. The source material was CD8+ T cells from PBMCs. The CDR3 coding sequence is TGCGCCAGCAGCCAACGACAAGGGGGCTCCTATAATTCACCCCTCCACTTT. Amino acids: CASSQRQGGSYNSPLHF.